The source of this T cell receptor beta chain is a study of cytomegalovirus exposure and HLA in healthy donors. The PCR was carried out with 60 Vbeta primers and 13 Jbeta primers. The assay was immunoSEQ multiplex PCR, and TCRdb's table has in-frame clones only and misses some. The data hold tens of thousands of clones, with roughly a tenth observed a single time. The germline gives CDR1 SGHVS, CDR2 FQNEAQ. This CDR3 spans 12 amino acids. After removal of 8 bases from V and 8 bases from J, the junction contained 7 bases not matched to a gene. The clonotype comes from a man aged 60-69 years in good health and CMV-seropositive. Sequencing was done on a sample of PBMCs. V and J are TRBV7-8 and TRBJ1-2; 8 bases are shared with TRBD1. The CDR3 reads CASAQGAQGYTF. CDR3 nucleotides: TGTGCCAGCGCGCAGGGGGCGCAAGGCTACACCTTC.